This note documents a single T cell receptor beta chain sequence. This entry is derived from a study of blood T cell repertoires in COVID-19. Overall study context: Acute and convalescent COVID-19 specimens originated in the United States, Italy and Spain. The analysed material was cDNA or gDNA that came from T cells, B-cell-depleted T cells, or PBMCs.

The authors' processing: Amplification of reference gene primers provided the estimated nucleated cell counts. TCRdb's table, derived via immunoSEQ multiplex PCR, lists solely in-frame clones and lacks some. The V and J calls and clone size come from that table; D and trimming were worked out from the DNA. This table holds about 120,000 clones, roughly 82% found once. The CDR3 loop spans 15 amino acids. CDR1 and CDR2 (germline): SGHTS, YDEGEE. The trim removed 4 bases at V and 1 base at J, leaving 3 bases unmatched. The sample was peripheral blood. J is TRBJ1-4 and V is TRBV5-8; 8 nucleotides match TRBD1. This clonotype was sampled from a human donor in a cohort sampled during active COVID-19. The CDR3 DNA reads as TGTGCCAGCAGCGGGGGGACAGGAACTAATGAAAAACTGTTTTTT. Translation gives CASSGGTGTNEKLFF.